This passage covers 25 T cell receptor beta chains from one sample sequenced in a study of neurological immune-mediated disorders (dated by TCRdb to between 2018 and 2020). The method was 5' RACE. TCRdb shows the sequencer as Illumina HiSeq 2500. The public reads were quality trimmed at Q25 with fastp and then assembled into clones with MiXCR by TCRdb, keeping productive beta chains. Rows matching on CDR3 protein sequence are summarized as one entry with the most common DNA and genes. The sample yields 30,000 or so distinct CDR3 sequences; roughly 15% were counted once. The biggest ten clones account for 25% to 35% of the sample. Sequenced input: PBMCs. These receptors were obtained from a man between 65 and 80 years old in good health.

The chain is built from TRBV5-1 and TRBJ1-2; D gene ambiguous. The CDR3 runs 14 residues. Trimming removed 4 bases from V and 0 bases from J, with 10 bases in between. The V gene's germline CDR1 is SGHRS and CDR2 YFSETQ. CDR3 in DNA: TGCGCCAGCAGCCACGGGGTCGCTAACTATGGCTACACCTTC. Its translation: CASSHGVANYGYTF.

This clonotype was counted many times. The J gene is TRBJ1-3, the V gene TRBV6-6; the D gene is possibly TRBD1 (5 bases). The length of the CDR3 is 18 residues. V lost 2 bases, J lost 0 bases, and 17 bases lay in between. Germline values: CDR1 MNHNY, CDR2 SVGAGI (reference sequence). The CDR3: CASSYPGDFRSSGNTIYF. In nucleotides, the CDR3 is TGTGCCAGCAGTTACCCCGGGGACTTTCGCTCCTCTGGAAACACCATATATTTT.

This clonotype was picked up many times. The gene calls are TRBV20-1 and TRBJ1-6; D is unclear. Germline loops: CDR1 DFQATT, CDR2 SNEGSKA (reference sequence). The CDR3 loop spans 16 amino acids. Trimming took off 0 bases at V and 0 bases at J, with 9 bases between the two ends. Here the CDR3 DNA reads TGCAGTGCTAGAGATGGGCGGGTCTCCTATAATTCACCCCTCCACTTT. It yields the protein CSARDGRVSYNSPLHF.

The J gene is TRBJ2-2, the V gene TRBV6-1, with D possibly TRBD1 on 5 matching bases. V was clipped by 10 bases and J by 4 bases, with 16 bases between them. Germline V CDR1 and CDR2: MNHNS, SASEGT. This CDR3 comprises 14 residues. CDR3 DNA: TGTGCCAACATTCCTACAGGCATCACCGGGGAGCTGTTTTTT. Protein sequence: CANIPTGITGELFF.

This clonotype was found many times. The CDR3, as DNA: TGTGCCAGCAGTTTCCCCAGGGGGCCCTACAATGAGCAGTTCTTC. Translating it yields CASSFPRGPYNEQFF. The chain joins TRBV27 to TRBJ2-1; 8 bases line up with TRBD1. Losses at the gene ends were 3 bases for V and 2 bases for J; bases not matched to a gene: 3. This CDR3 region has 15 residues. Germline V gives CDR1 MNHEY, CDR2 SMNVEV (reference sequence).

This clonotype was recorded many times. CDR3 loop: CATSDATDTQYF. The CDR3 region has the DNA TGTGCCACCAGTGACGCCACAGATACGCAGTATTTT. V and J are TRBV24-1 and TRBJ2-3; D unclear. The CDR3 contains 12 residues. The V and J ends lost 4 bases and 2 bases respectively, with 3 bases between them. The germline V gene encodes CDR1 KGHDR and CDR2 SFDVKD.

This clonotype has a count of ten or more. The J gene is TRBJ2-4, the V gene TRBV29-1; weak D call: TRBD2 (6 bases). Trimming removed 6 bases from V and 8 bases from J, with 11 bases in between. Germline V gene lookup returns CDR1 SQVTM and CDR2 ANQGSEA. CDR3 length: 11 residues. The CDR3 sequence: CSVELAHIQYF. The CDR3 region has the DNA TGCAGCGTAGAACTAGCACACATTCAGTACTTC.

V is TRBV20-1 and J is TRBJ2-3; TRBD1 is a possible D gene (6 bases). From germline, CDR1 is DFQATT and CDR2 SNEGSKA (reference sequence). The length of the CDR3 is 14 residues. Trimming stripped 5 bases from V and 2 bases from J, with 14 bases between. The CDR3 is CSAPQGSITDTQYF. As DNA, the CDR3 is TGCAGTGCTCCACAGGGATCCATCACAGATACGCAGTATTTT.

This clonotype appeared many times. The chain carries TRBV7-9 and TRBJ2-3, with 9 bases matching TRBD1. There are 15 residues in the CDR3. The trim removed 4 bases at V and 3 bases at J, leaving 5 bases unmatched. The germline V gene encodes CDR1 SEHNR and CDR2 FQNEAQ (reference sequence). The CDR3 DNA sequence: TGTGCCAGCAGCTCCATGGGACAGGGAACAGATACGCAGTATTTT. Its translation is CASSSMGQGTDTQYF.

This clonotype was observed at least ten times. The rearrangement uses TRBV7-2 and TRBJ1-3; 7 nucleotides match TRBD1. The V and J ends lost 5 bases and 3 bases, in that order; junction bases with no gene match: 4. The CDR3 contains 14 residues. Per the germline V gene, CDR1 is SGHTA and CDR2 is FQGNSA. The CDR3: CASSPQGVGNTIYF. The DNA for the CDR3 is TGTGCCAGCAGCCCCCAGGGGGTTGGAAACACCATATATTTT.

This clonotype was seen repeatedly, ten times or more. The V and J genes are TRBV4-2 and TRBJ2-1; the D gene is possibly TRBD1 (5 bases). The CDR3 is 14 amino acids. V was cut by 1 base and J by 8 bases, with 12 bases left in between. Germline CDR1 reads LGHNA; CDR2 reads YNFKEQ. This CDR3 is CASSQAAGADEQFF. The CDR3 DNA reads as TGTGCCAGCAGCCAAGCCGCTGGGGCGGATGAGCAGTTCTTC.

This clonotype was observed at least ten times. The rearrangement joins TRBV5-4 to TRBJ1-2; 9 nucleotides agree with TRBD1. Germline CDR1 is SGHNT and CDR2 is YYREEE (reference sequence). The CDR3 length is 16 residues. V was pared by 2 bases and J by 2 bases, with 7 bases of the junction left unmatched. CDR3 amino acids: CASSFVTGTGNYGYTF. CDR3 sequence (DNA): TGTGCCAGCAGCTTTGTTACCGGGACAGGGAACTATGGCTACACCTTC.

This clonotype was observed at least ten times. The CDR3 spells CSVARGQYEQYF. The CDR3 coding sequence is TGCAGCGTTGCCAGGGGGCAGTACGAGCAGTACTTC. This chain uses TRBV29-1 with TRBJ2-7, with 8 bases fitting TRBD1. CDR1 is SQVTM and CDR2 is ANQGSEA in the germline V gene. The CDR3 loop spans 12 amino acids. J gave up 4 bases and V 4 bases, and 3 bases lay outside the gene matches.

The sample holds many counts of this clonotype. V gene TRBV9 combines with J gene TRBJ2-3; 11 nucleotides match TRBD2. CDR3 size: 16 residues. Per germline, CDR1 SGDLS and CDR2 YYNGEE. V trimming: 4 bases; J trimming: 0 bases; junction bases outside the gene matches: 4. The CDR3 DNA reads TGTGCCAGCAGCTTGGGACTAGCGGATAGCACAGATACGCAGTATTTT. As protein: CASSLGLADSTDTQYF.

This clonotype was recorded many times. The V gene is TRBV3-1, the J gene TRBJ1-4, with 11 nucleotides matching TRBD1. The V segment lost 4 bases and the J segment 3 bases; nucleotides outside the gene matches: 1. The CDR3 is made up of 15 amino acids. Germline lookup yields CDR1 LGHDT and CDR2 YNNKEL (reference sequence). The CDR3 region has the DNA TGTGCCAGCAGCCTGGGACAGGGGGCTAATGAAAAACTGTTTTTT. Its translation: CASSLGQGANEKLFF.

The table lists this clonotype with many counts. The gene calls are TRBV7-2 and TRBJ1-2; D might be TRBD1 (6 bases). The CDR3 is made up of 16 amino acids. Germline V gene data show CDR1 as SGHTA and CDR2 as FQGNSA. V dropped 3 bases and J dropped 3 bases, with 17 bases sitting between them. CDR3 residues: CASSLGQDSIYYGYTF. The CDR3, as DNA: TGTGCCAGCAGCTTGGGCCAGGACAGTATATACTATGGCTACACCTTC.

This clonotype was picked up one time. A clone one base away is much larger, so this may be a read error. V and J are TRBV28 and TRBJ1-4; tentatively, D is TRBD1 (5 bases). The V gene lost 5 bases and the J gene lost 7 bases, with 14 bases spanning the gap. CDR3 length: 14 amino acids. CDR1 and CDR2 from the germline V gene are MDHEN and SYDVKM. CDR3 DNA: TGTGCCAGCAGTCTGAGGGGTCTGACTGAAAAACTGTTTTTT. Its translation: CASSLRGLTEKLFF.

In its sample, this clonotype was seen many times. The chain recombines TRBV7-9 with TRBJ1-5; 9 bases are a match to TRBD1. Germline V CDR1 and CDR2: SEHNR, FQNEAQ (reference sequence). This CDR3 has 16 amino acids. J lost 6 bases, V lost 2 bases, and 8 bases had no gene match. CDR3 coding DNA: TGTGCCAGCAGCTTATCCGACAGGGGGGTCCTTCAGCCCCAGCATTTT. Its protein is CASSLSDRGVLQPQHF.

In regard to this clonotype: Its ends do not fully match the called genes, so a read error is possible. The chain joins TRBV24-1 to TRBJ1-5; D is undetermined. The CDR3 contains 14 residues. Germline CDR1 is KGHDR and CDR2 is SFDVKD. The DNA of the CDR3 is TGTGTCACCAGTGACGAGCCGGTTAATCAGCCCCAGAATTTT. Translating it yields CVTSDEPVNQPQNF.

In this sample, this clonotype turned up many times. This chain links TRBV11-2 with TRBJ1-5; a weak D match, TRBD1 (5 bases). CDR3 size: 15 residues. The ends were cut back, 1 base at V and 5 bases at J, with 12 bases in the middle. The germline V gene has CDR1 SGHAT and CDR2 FQNNGV. CDR3 in DNA: TGTGCCAGCAGCTTAGGCCGACGAGGGGATCAGCCCCAGCATTTT. It yields the protein CASSLGRRGDQPQHF.

In this sample, this clonotype turned up many times. The genes are TRBV20-1 and TRBJ2-7, with a possible D match to TRBD1 (7 bases). This CDR3 contains 15 residues. The germline CDR1 and CDR2 sequences are DFQATT and SNEGSKA (reference sequence). Trimming removed 3 bases from V and 5 bases from J, with 20 bases in between. The CDR3 protein is CSASGQGGFINEQYF. CDR3 DNA: TGCAGTGCTAGCGGGCAGGGGGGTTTCATCAACGAGCAGTACTTC.

This clonotype was seen many times. The V call is TRBV28, the J call TRBJ1-5; D not certain. Between the trimmed V and J ends, which lost 7 bases and 1 base, there was a span of 17 bases. In germline, CDR1 is MDHEN, CDR2 SYDVKM. The CDR3 covers 16 residues. The CDR3 DNA reads as TGTGCCAGCACTGGAGGGATCAGGTTGAGCAATCAGCCCCAGCATTTT. Its translation: CASTGGIRLSNQPQHF. Combining the CDR3 with reference TRBV28 and TRBJ1-5 gives the whole variable domain DVKVTQSSRYLVKRTGEKVFLECVQDMDHENMFWYRQDPGLGLRLIYFSYDVKMKEKGDIPEGYSVSREKKERFSLILESASTNQTSMYLCASTGGIRLSNQPQHFGDGTRLSIL.

To note about this clonotype: A much bigger clone sits one base away, suggesting this may be a read error. V is TRBV15 and J is TRBJ1-5; 10 nucleotides line up with TRBD1. CDR1 LNHNV and CDR2 YYDKDF come from the germline V gene (reference sequence). CDR3 size: 15 residues. CDR3: CVTGPGTGVNQPQHF. DNA of the CDR3: TGTGTCACCGGACCAGGGACAGGGGTTAATCAGCCCCAGCATTTT.

This clonotype was seen repeatedly, ten times or more. V is TRBV20-1 and J is TRBJ2-2; 9 bases agree with TRBD1. V shed 5 bases and J 5 bases; nucleotides not matched to a gene: 6. Germline V lookup: CDR1 DFQATT, CDR2 SNEGSKA (reference sequence). The CDR3 has 14 residues. This chain's CDR3 is CSAGGQGTTGELFF. The CDR3 nucleotides are TGCAGTGCTGGAGGACAGGGGACGACCGGGGAGCTGTTTTTT.

The chain carries TRBV24-1 and TRBJ1-5; no clear D gene. CDR1 and CDR2 from the germline V gene are KGHDR and SFDVKD. The length of the CDR3 is 16 residues. Trimming stripped 3 bases from V and 2 bases from J, with 13 bases between. The CDR3 DNA is TGTGCCACCAGTGATAGTGGGTTTTCGGGCAATCAGCCCCAGCATTTT. Its protein product is CATSDSGFSGNQPQHF.